This is a list of T cell receptor beta chains from one sample in a study of cytomegalovirus exposure and HLA in healthy donors. Measured with immunoSEQ multiplex PCR; TCRdb has only the in-frame clones, and not every one. The sample has 150,000 to 200,000 clones, roughly 95% seen once. Sequencing was carried out using PBMCs. The receptors were sampled from a woman under 30 in good health and CMV-seronegative. Both conserved end residues are part of each CDR3. The order of the fields is J gene, V gene, D gene, clone size, CDR3 protein, CDR3 DNA. D genes are given only for firm matches. Size is omitted from some rows. Given values are once, few, many or a class for expanded clones.

j_gene: TRBJ1-5
v_gene: TRBV5-5
d_gene: TRBD1
abundance: .
CDR3aa: CASRGDRGPNQPQHF
CDR3nt: TGTGCCAGCAGGGGGGACAGGGGCCCTAATCAGCCCCAGCATTTT

j_gene: TRBJ2-1
v_gene: TRBV6-4
d_gene: TRBD2
abundance: .
CDR3aa: CASRGTSREGEQFF
CDR3nt: TGTGCCTCCCGAGGAACATCTCGGGAGGGTGAGCAGTTCTTC

j_gene: TRBJ2-1
v_gene: TRBV11-2
d_gene: .
abundance: .
CDR3aa: CASSLSRAYNEQFF
CDR3nt: TGTGCCAGCAGCTTAAGCAGGGCCTACAATGAGCAGTTCTTC

j_gene: TRBJ2-7
v_gene: TRBV5-5
d_gene: TRBD2
abundance: .
CDR3aa: CASSLDPPASGGYEQYF
CDR3nt: TGTGCCAGCAGCTTAGACCCTCCCGCTAGCGGGGGTTACGAGCAGTACTTC

j_gene: TRBJ1-1
v_gene: TRBV11-3
d_gene: .
abundance: once
CDR3aa: CASSARWNTEAFF
CDR3nt: TGTGCCAGCAGCGCTCGGTGGAACACTGAAGCTTTCTTT

j_gene: TRBJ1-5
v_gene: TRBV6-6
d_gene: .
abundance: .
CDR3aa: CASSYGGSNQPQHF
CDR3nt: TGTGCCAGCAGTTATGGGGGGAGCAATCAGCCCCAGCATTTT

j_gene: TRBJ2-1
v_gene: TRBV5-4
d_gene: TRBD2
abundance: .
CDR3aa: CASSLERGSVNEQFF
CDR3nt: TGTGCCAGCAGCTTGGAGCGGGGTAGTGTCAATGAGCAGTTCTTC

j_gene: TRBJ1-1
v_gene: TRBV6-6
d_gene: TRBD1
abundance: once
CDR3aa: CASRGSRDRGAEAFF
CDR3nt: TGTGCCAGCAGGGGAAGCCGGGACAGGGGCGCTGAAGCTTTCTTT

j_gene: TRBJ1-2
v_gene: TRBV5-1
d_gene: TRBD1
abundance: .
CDR3aa: CASSLDAGTANYYGYTF
CDR3nt: TGCGCCAGCAGCTTGGATGCAGGGACAGCGAATTACTATGGCTACACCTTC

j_gene: TRBJ2-7
v_gene: TRBV7-2
d_gene: TRBD1
abundance: once
CDR3aa: CASSIGTGTSSYEQYF
CDR3nt: TGTGCCAGCAGCATCGGGACAGGGACTTCCTCCTACGAGCAGTACTTC

j_gene: TRBJ2-3
v_gene: TRBV9
d_gene: .
abundance: .
CDR3aa: CASSHGGAVTDTQYF
CDR3nt: TGTGCCAGCAGCCACGGGGGTGCCGTCACAGATACGCAGTATTTT

j_gene: TRBJ2-1
v_gene: TRBV2
d_gene: TRBD2
abundance: .
CDR3aa: CASSRETSGGASGNEQFF
CDR3nt: TGTGCCAGCTCTAGAGAGACTAGCGGGGGGGCTTCGGGCAATGAGCAGTTCTTC

j_gene: TRBJ1-6
v_gene: TRBV7-6
d_gene: TRBD1
abundance: .
CDR3aa: CASSPDRGVGSPLHF
CDR3nt: TGTGCCAGCAGCCCGGACAGGGGGGTAGGATCACCCCTCCACTTT

j_gene: TRBJ1-1
v_gene: TRBV4-1
d_gene: .
abundance: .
CDR3aa: CASSLGPLNTEAFF
CDR3nt: TGCGCCAGCAGCCTGGGGCCGTTGAACACTGAAGCTTTCTTT

j_gene: TRBJ1-6
v_gene: TRBV19
d_gene: TRBD1
abundance: .
CDR3aa: CASSIRGTGDNSPLHF
CDR3nt: TGTGCCAGTAGTATACGGGGGACAGGTGATAATTCACCCCTCCACTTT

j_gene: TRBJ2-3
v_gene: TRBV5-1
d_gene: TRBD2
abundance: .
CDR3aa: CASSQLAGADTQYF
CDR3nt: TGCGCCAGCAGCCAACTAGCGGGGGCAGATACGCAGTATTTT

j_gene: TRBJ2-7
v_gene: TRBV11-2
d_gene: TRBD2
abundance: .
CDR3aa: CASSFTSGATSYEQYF
CDR3nt: TGTGCCAGCAGCTTCACTAGCGGGGCAACCTCCTACGAGCAGTACTTC

j_gene: TRBJ2-1
v_gene: TRBV27
d_gene: TRBD2
abundance: .
CDR3aa: CASSLSGGSYNEQFF
CDR3nt: TGTGCCAGCAGTTTAAGCGGGGGCTCCTACAATGAGCAGTTCTTC

j_gene: TRBJ2-7
v_gene: TRBV5-6
d_gene: .
abundance: .
CDR3aa: CASSLGAAAGEQYF
CDR3nt: TGTGCCAGCAGCTTGGGAGCGGCGGCGGGCGAGCAGTACTTC

j_gene: TRBJ1-5
v_gene: TRBV7-8
d_gene: .
abundance: .
CDR3aa: CASSFLDSVINQPQHF
CDR3nt: TGTGCCAGCAGCTTCCTTGACAGTGTAATAAATCAGCCCCAGCATTTT

j_gene: TRBJ2-7
v_gene: TRBV6-1
d_gene: TRBD1
abundance: .
CDR3aa: CATRFLTGGYYEQYF
CDR3nt: TGTGCCACCCGATTCCTGACAGGGGGCTACTACGAGCAGTACTTC

j_gene: TRBJ1-1
v_gene: TRBV2
d_gene: TRBD1
abundance: .
CDR3aa: CASSLTGVVGTEAFF
CDR3nt: TGTGCCAGCAGTTTGACAGGGGTTGTGGGCACTGAAGCTTTCTTT

j_gene: TRBJ1-1
v_gene: TRBV9
d_gene: .
abundance: .
CDR3aa: CASSAGGGVTEAFF
CDR3nt: TGTGCCAGCAGCGCCGGGGGGGGTGTCACTGAAGCTTTCTTT

j_gene: TRBJ2-1
v_gene: TRBV7-3
d_gene: .
abundance: .
CDR3aa: CASSAQGGEQFF
CDR3nt: TGTGCCAGCAGCGCCCAGGGGGGAGAGCAGTTCTTC

j_gene: TRBJ2-2
v_gene: TRBV6-5
d_gene: .
abundance: .
CDR3aa: CASSSPGISGELFF
CDR3nt: TGTGCCAGCAGTTCCCCAGGTATCTCCGGGGAGCTGTTTTTT

j_gene: TRBJ2-2
v_gene: TRBV27
d_gene: .
abundance: .
CDR3aa: CASTLGLSTGELFF
CDR3nt: TGTGCCAGCACGCTGGGACTGTCCACCGGGGAGCTGTTTTTT

j_gene: TRBJ2-7
v_gene: TRBV4-2
d_gene: .
abundance: .
CDR3aa: CASGTIGGAYEQYF
CDR3nt: TGTGCCAGCGGTACTATTGGGGGGGCATACGAGCAGTACTTC

j_gene: TRBJ1-2
v_gene: TRBV5-1
d_gene: TRBD1
abundance: .
CDR3aa: CASSLAADRGNYGYTF
CDR3nt: TGCGCCAGCAGCTTGGCCGCCGACAGGGGGAACTATGGCTACACCTTC

j_gene: TRBJ1-1
v_gene: TRBV5-1
d_gene: .
abundance: .
CDR3aa: CASSSSGGEGEAFF
CDR3nt: TGCGCCAGCAGCTCCTCGGGAGGGGAGGGTGAAGCTTTCTTT

j_gene: TRBJ2-5
v_gene: TRBV5-5
d_gene: .
abundance: .
CDR3aa: CASSVTVVRETQYF
CDR3nt: TGTGCCAGCAGCGTGACAGTGGTGAGAGAGACCCAGTACTTC

j_gene: TRBJ2-1
v_gene: TRBV19
d_gene: TRBD2
abundance: once
CDR3aa: CASSIGLAGAYNEQFF
CDR3nt: TGTGCCAGTAGTATAGGGCTAGCGGGGGCCTACAATGAGCAGTTCTTC

j_gene: TRBJ2-3
v_gene: TRBV7-7
d_gene: TRBD2
abundance: .
CDR3aa: CASSQGTSGLTDTQYF
CDR3nt: TGTGCTAGCAGCCAGGGGACTAGCGGACTCACAGATACGCAGTATTTT

j_gene: TRBJ1-1
v_gene: TRBV7-2
d_gene: TRBD1
abundance: .
CDR3aa: CASSWPTGSAEAFF
CDR3nt: TGTGCCAGCAGCTGGCCGACAGGGTCGGCTGAAGCTTTCTTT

j_gene: TRBJ1-1
v_gene: TRBV7-3
d_gene: .
abundance: .
CDR3aa: CASSARTEIMNTEAFF
CDR3nt: TGTGCCAGCAGCGCGCGGACAGAGATCATGAACACTGAAGCTTTCTTT

j_gene: TRBJ1-2
v_gene: TRBV2
d_gene: .
abundance: .
CDR3aa: CASRGIYLSGRNYGYTF
CDR3nt: TGTGCCAGCAGAGGAATCTACCTTTCTGGGAGAAACTATGGCTACACCTTC

j_gene: TRBJ2-3
v_gene: TRBV5-6
d_gene: .
abundance: .
CDR3aa: CASTYEGSSTDTQYF
CDR3nt: TGTGCCAGCACCTACGAGGGCTCCTCCACAGATACGCAGTATTTT

j_gene: TRBJ2-5
v_gene: TRBV5-4
d_gene: TRBD2
abundance: .
CDR3aa: CASSSPVSGGQETQYF
CDR3nt: TGTGCCAGCAGCTCCCCCGTTAGCGGGGGGCAAGAGACCCAGTACTTC

j_gene: TRBJ2-7
v_gene: TRBV27
d_gene: TRBD1
abundance: .
CDR3aa: CASTPGQGGHEQYF
CDR3nt: TGTGCCAGCACCCCGGGACAGGGTGGGCACGAGCAGTACTTC

j_gene: TRBJ2-3
v_gene: TRBV9
d_gene: TRBD2
abundance: .
CDR3aa: CASSPGGRGTQYF
CDR3nt: TGTGCCAGCAGCCCCGGCGGGAGGGGCACGCAGTATTTT

j_gene: TRBJ2-1
v_gene: TRBV6-6
d_gene: .
abundance: .
CDR3aa: CASSYRNEQFF
CDR3nt: TGTGCCAGCAGTTACCGGAATGAGCAGTTCTTC

j_gene: TRBJ2-7
v_gene: TRBV30
d_gene: .
abundance: .
CDR3aa: CAWSERDEQYF
CDR3nt: TGTGCCTGGAGTGAGAGGGACGAGCAGTACTTC

j_gene: TRBJ1-1
v_gene: TRBV7-9
d_gene: .
abundance: .
CDR3aa: CASSLPNPRDSRWTEAFF
CDR3nt: TGTGCCAGCAGCTTACCCAACCCTCGGGACTCACGGTGGACTGAAGCTTTCTTT

j_gene: TRBJ1-5
v_gene: TRBV30
d_gene: .
abundance: .
CDR3aa: CAWSVHSGVNQPQHF
CDR3nt: TGTGCCTGGAGTGTACACTCGGGGGTAAATCAGCCCCAGCATTTT

j_gene: TRBJ2-7
v_gene: TRBV7-8
d_gene: .
abundance: .
CDR3aa: CASSSTDPGTYEQYF
CDR3nt: TGTGCCAGCAGCTCAACAGACCCAGGAACCTACGAGCAGTACTTC

j_gene: TRBJ2-7
v_gene: TRBV6-6
d_gene: TRBD1
abundance: .
CDR3aa: CASSQTGGEQYF
CDR3nt: TGTGCCAGCAGCCAGACAGGGGGCGAGCAGTACTTC

j_gene: TRBJ2-7
v_gene: TRBV7-8
d_gene: TRBD1
abundance: .
CDR3aa: CASSWEQGSYEQYF
CDR3nt: TGTGCCAGCAGCTGGGAACAGGGGTCCTACGAGCAGTACTTC

j_gene: TRBJ1-5
v_gene: TRBV4-1
d_gene: .
abundance: .
CDR3aa: CASSQNPTNQPQHF
CDR3nt: TGCGCCAGCAGCCAAAATCCCACTAATCAGCCCCAGCATTTT

j_gene: TRBJ2-6
v_gene: TRBV27
d_gene: .
abundance: .
CDR3aa: CASSRDFSSGANVLTF
CDR3nt: TGTGCCAGCAGTCGGGACTTTTCCTCTGGGGCCAACGTCCTGACTTTC

j_gene: TRBJ2-2
v_gene: TRBV5-1
d_gene: TRBD1
abundance: .
CDR3aa: CASSFPTDREGPGELFF
CDR3nt: TGCGCCAGCAGCTTCCCGACGGACAGGGAAGGTCCCGGGGAGCTGTTTTTT

j_gene: TRBJ2-2
v_gene: TRBV7-9
d_gene: .
abundance: once
CDR3aa: CASSPAGTGELFF
CDR3nt: TGTGCCAGCAGCCCTGCGGGCACCGGGGAGCTGTTTTTT

j_gene: TRBJ1-2
v_gene: TRBV11-2
d_gene: TRBD1
abundance: .
CDR3aa: CASSPTGGNYGYTF
CDR3nt: TGTGCCAGCAGCCCGACAGGGGGAAACTATGGCTACACCTTC

j_gene: TRBJ2-5
v_gene: TRBV21-1
d_gene: .
abundance: .
CDR3aa: CASSNFRIWETQYF
CDR3nt: TGTGCCAGCAGCAATTTCAGGATCTGGGAGACCCAGTACTTC

j_gene: TRBJ1-5
v_gene: TRBV7-2
d_gene: TRBD1
abundance: .
CDR3aa: CASRDSTGDSNQPQHF
CDR3nt: TGTGCCAGCAGGGACTCCACAGGGGATAGCAATCAGCCCCAGCATTTT

j_gene: TRBJ2-2
v_gene: TRBV11-2
d_gene: .
abundance: once
CDR3aa: CASSSGRENTGELFF
CDR3nt: TGTGCCAGCAGCTCGGGCAGGGAGAACACCGGGGAGCTGTTTTTT

j_gene: TRBJ1-1
v_gene: TRBV15
d_gene: .
abundance: .
CDR3aa: CATSRRRENTEAFF
CDR3nt: TGTGCCACCAGCAGGCGCAGGGAGAACACTGAAGCTTTCTTT